The clone carrying this TCR beta chain has a count of ten or more. The antigen remains unidentified. These data come from a study of T cells in Graves' hyperthyroidism and ophthalmopathy. Points from the study as a whole: Expanded thyroid clonotypes (above 0.001) were mostly also found in blood.

The V and J ends lost 1 base and 2 bases respectively, with 8 bases between them. The length of the CDR3 is 15 residues. TCR beta CDR3 sequences were amplified from RNA transcripts. During a first-round RT-PCR of the TCR CDR3, the HTBI primer set was used. Each CDR3 protein is one row after TCRdb ran MiXCR on the multiplex PCR reads. This sample has approximately 600,000 distinct CDR3 sequences, with under 15% found just once. The sequence derives from a woman between 40 and 50 years old with Graves' ophthalmopathy. The rearrangement links TRBV12-3 or TRBV12-4 to TRBJ2-2, with D unclear. Sequencing was performed on blood. The CDR3 loop reads CASSLGSANTGELFF. The CDR3 region has the DNA TGTGCCAGCAGTTTAGGGTCAGCAAACACCGGGGAGCTGTTTTTT.